This paragraph reports one T cell receptor beta chain. The target antigen is unknown. The data originate from a study of T-cell reconstitution after alpha-beta-depleted transplantation in children. Broader study findings: T-cell counts and diversity at one year post-transplant came mainly from newly produced T cells. It was reported that alpha-beta T cells came from several hundred expanded graft clones (about two months after transplant). TCRbeta diversity was high at day 60 in some patients (a result of surviving recipient T cells and thymic progenitors).

With V trimmed by 3 bases and J by 5 bases, 9 bases remained unmatched. The CDR3 spans 15 residues. Germline loops: CDR1 LGHNA, CDR2 YNFKEQ. A TCRbeta library incorporating unique molecular identifiers was prepared. Each CDR3 protein gets one entry after TCRdb re-called the PCR reads with MiXCR. The sample shows fewer than 400,000 distinct CDR3 sequences, roughly 25% of them seen only once. This specimen consisted of PBMCs, mostly from graft donor cells, obtained 180 days after TCRalphabeta/CD19-depleted stem cell transplant. The rearrangement uses TRBV4-2 and TRBJ2-7; the match to TRBD2 covers 8 bases. This TCR was recovered from a male patient between 10 and 17 years old who had a stem cell transplant for acute lymphoblastic leukemia, so the T cells may come from the graft donor. The CDR3 is CASSHGTSKRDEQYF. The CDR3 coding sequence is TGTGCCAGCAGCCACGGGACTAGTAAAAGAGACGAGCAGTACTTC.